This T cell receptor beta chain was sequenced for a study of breast tumors, draining lymph nodes, adjacent tissues. Findings and caveats of the study: Tumor T cell lymph node origin was a supported hypothesis, not proven. Luminal-like breast cancer showed significantly greater tumor-nontumor repertoire similarity than basal-like breast cancer did. Tumor TCR diversity was below lymph nodes but above nontumor tissue. The data were judged consistent with most tumor T cells coming from lymph node and expanding in tumor.

V lost 6 bases to trimming and J lost 7 bases; unmatched junction nucleotides: 10. Germline CDR1 is SNHLY and CDR2 is FYNNEI. The CDR3 has 15 amino acids. This clonotype appeared many times. Antigen: not known. Samples came from axillary lymph nodes draining the breast cancer. A single record per CDR3 protein comes from TCRdb applying MiXCR to the multiplex PCR reads. The data show about 230,000 distinct CDR3 sequences, about 32% seen once. This rearrangement joins TRBV2 to TRBJ2-1, with 9 bases matching TRBD2. The sequenced material came from axillary lymph node tissue. This TCR was recovered from a female donor with breast cancer. Some clones in this sample may be carry-over from other donors' samples. The CDR3 protein is CASSLVAGVVNEQFF. Written as DNA, the CDR3 is TGTGCCAGCAGCTTAGTAGCGGGAGTGGTAAATGAGCAGTTCTTC. Drawing the rest from reference TRBV2 and TRBJ2-1, the complete variable domain is EPEVTQTPSHQVTQMGQEVILRCVPISNHLYFYWYRQILGQKVEFLVSFYNNEISEKSEIFDDQFSVERPDGSNFTLKIRSTKLEDSAMYFCASSLVAGVVNEQFFGPGTRLTVL.